This TCR beta chain stems from a study of T-cell memory formation after mild COVID-19. Each CDR3 protein gets one entry after TCRdb re-called the 5' RACE reads with MiXCR. The table includes hundreds of thousands of distinct CDR3 sequences, 20% to 25% detected once. Trimming took 0 bases from V and 1 from J, leaving 7 bases between them. This CDR3 is 14 amino acids long. Germline V gives CDR1 SGHRS, CDR2 YFSETQ. This chain links TRBV5-1 with TRBJ1-1, with a possible D match to TRBD1 (6 bases). The material sequenced was PBMCs or a T cell subset sorted from them (not recorded which). The TCR sequence derives from a man aged 18 to 29 who had mild COVID-19 (a few samples of this study predate the infection). Cell type and time point are not known. This CDR3 reads CASSLEQGNTEAFF. CDR3 DNA: TGCGCCAGCAGCTTGGAACAGGGGAACACTGAAGCTTTCTTT.